This TCR beta chain was identified in a study of response to subunit inactivated influenza vaccine. Overall study results and limits: Seasonal influenza vaccination, on each occasion, was suggested by the authors to recruit few new T cells.

TCRdb redid the calling of the RT-PCR reads with MiXCR, one entry per CDR3 protein. Among fewer than 750,000 distinct CDR3 sequences listed, around 13% were seen once. This clonotype was detected many times. Its antigen remains unknown. The CDR3 is made up of 15 amino acids. The trim removed 10 bases at V and 1 base at J, leaving 8 bases unmatched. Germline values: CDR1 SEHNR, CDR2 FQNEAQ (reference sequence). The chain has TRBV7-9 and TRBJ2-3; 10 bases agree with TRBD1. This TCR was sampled from a man aged 50 to 59 who received an inactivated influenza vaccine. The material sequenced was PBMCs from blood, taken about 11 days after vaccination. The CDR3 DNA is TGTGCCATCACGAGCGGGACAGGGGGCACAGATACGCAGTATTTT. Protein sequence: CAITSGTGGTDTQYF.